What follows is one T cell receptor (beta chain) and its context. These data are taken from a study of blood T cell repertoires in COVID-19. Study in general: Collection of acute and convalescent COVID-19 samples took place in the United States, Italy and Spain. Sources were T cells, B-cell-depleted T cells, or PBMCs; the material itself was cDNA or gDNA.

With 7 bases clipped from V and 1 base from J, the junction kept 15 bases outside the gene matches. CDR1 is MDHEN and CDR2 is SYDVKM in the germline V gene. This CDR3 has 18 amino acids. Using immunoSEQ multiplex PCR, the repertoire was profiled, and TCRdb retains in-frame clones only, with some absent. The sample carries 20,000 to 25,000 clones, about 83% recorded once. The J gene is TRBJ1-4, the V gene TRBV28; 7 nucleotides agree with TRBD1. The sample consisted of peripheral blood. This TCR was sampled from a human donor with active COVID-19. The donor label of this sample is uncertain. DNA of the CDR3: TGTGCCAGCACCCCTGGGACAGAATTCTATGGAACTAATGAAAAACTGTTTTTT. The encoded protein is CASTPGTEFYGTNEKLFF.